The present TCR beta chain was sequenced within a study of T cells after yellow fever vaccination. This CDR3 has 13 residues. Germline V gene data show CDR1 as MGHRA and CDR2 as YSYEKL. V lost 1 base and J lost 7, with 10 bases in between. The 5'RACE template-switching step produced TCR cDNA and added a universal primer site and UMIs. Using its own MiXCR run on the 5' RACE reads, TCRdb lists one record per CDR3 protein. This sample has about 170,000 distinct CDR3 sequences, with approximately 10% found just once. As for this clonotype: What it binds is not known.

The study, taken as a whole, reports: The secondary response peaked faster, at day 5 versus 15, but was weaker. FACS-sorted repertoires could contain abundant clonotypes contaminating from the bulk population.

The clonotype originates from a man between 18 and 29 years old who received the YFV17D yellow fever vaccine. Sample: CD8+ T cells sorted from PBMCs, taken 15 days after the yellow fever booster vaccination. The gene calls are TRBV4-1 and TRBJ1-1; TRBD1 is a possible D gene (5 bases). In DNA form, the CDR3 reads TGCGCCAGCAGCCAAGTAGGCCAGGGTGAAGCTTTCTTT. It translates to CASSQVGQGEAFF.